This TCR beta chain was obtained from a study of cytomegalovirus exposure and HLA in healthy donors. The assay was immunoSEQ multiplex PCR, and TCRdb's table has in-frame clones only and misses some. The data show about 140,000 clones, 86% seen once. Looked up from germline, CDR1 is MNHNS and CDR2 is SASEGT. The CDR3 is made up of 13 amino acids. With 8 bases removed from V and 3 bases from J, the gap between germline ends came to 13 bases. Sequencing was done on a sample of PBMCs. The rearrangement uses TRBV6-1 and TRBJ1-1; D gene unclear. The sequence was collected from a man between 18 and 35 years old in good health and CMV-seronegative. In DNA, the CDR3 is TGTGCCAGCGAGAGACTGGGAGACACTGAAGCTTTCTTT. Protein: CASERLGDTEAFF.